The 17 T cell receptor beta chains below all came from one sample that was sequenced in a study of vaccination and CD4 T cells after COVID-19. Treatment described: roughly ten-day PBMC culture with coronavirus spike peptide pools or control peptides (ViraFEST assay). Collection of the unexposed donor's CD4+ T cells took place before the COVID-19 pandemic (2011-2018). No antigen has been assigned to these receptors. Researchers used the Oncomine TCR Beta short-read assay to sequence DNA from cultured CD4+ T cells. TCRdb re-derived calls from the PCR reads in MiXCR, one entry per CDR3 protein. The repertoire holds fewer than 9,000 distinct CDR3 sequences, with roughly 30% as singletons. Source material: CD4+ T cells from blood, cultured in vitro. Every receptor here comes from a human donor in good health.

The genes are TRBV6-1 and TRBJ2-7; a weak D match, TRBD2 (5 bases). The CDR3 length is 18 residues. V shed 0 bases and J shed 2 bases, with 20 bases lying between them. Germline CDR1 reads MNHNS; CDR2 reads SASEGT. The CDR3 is CASSEAQFGLATPYEQYF. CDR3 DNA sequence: TGTGCCAGCAGTGAAGCGCAATTCGGGCTAGCAACCCCCTACGAGCAGTACTTC.

For the CDR3, the DNA is TGTGCCAGTAGTCCAACGGACAAGAACACTGAAGCTTTCTTT. Translated, it gives CASSPTDKNTEAFF. The chain couples TRBV19 to TRBJ1-1; D possibly corresponds to TRBD1 (5 bases). Deletions cut 5 bases from V and 1 base from J, with 11 bases between. CDR3 length: 14 amino acids. Germline CDR1 and CDR2: LNHDA and SQIVND (reference sequence).

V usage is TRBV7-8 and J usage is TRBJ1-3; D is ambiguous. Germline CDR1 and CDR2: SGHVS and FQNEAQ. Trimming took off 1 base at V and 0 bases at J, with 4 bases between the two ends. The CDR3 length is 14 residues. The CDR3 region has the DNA TGTGCCAGCAGCTTAGGCAGCTCTGGAAACACCATATATTTT. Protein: CASSLGSSGNTIYF.

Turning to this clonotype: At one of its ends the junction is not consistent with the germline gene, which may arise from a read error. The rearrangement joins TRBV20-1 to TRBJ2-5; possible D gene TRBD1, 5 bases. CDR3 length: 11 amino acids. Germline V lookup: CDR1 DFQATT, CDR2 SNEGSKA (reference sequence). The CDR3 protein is CSAGERGTQYF. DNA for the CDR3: TGCAGTGCTGGAGAAAGGGGGACCCAGTACTTC.

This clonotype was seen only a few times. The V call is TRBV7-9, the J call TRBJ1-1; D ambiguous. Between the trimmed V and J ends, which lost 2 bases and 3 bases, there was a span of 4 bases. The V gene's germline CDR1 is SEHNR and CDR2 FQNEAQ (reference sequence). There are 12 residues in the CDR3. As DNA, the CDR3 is TGTGCCAGCAGCTTACAGGACACTGAAGCTTTCTTT. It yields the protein CASSLQDTEAFF.

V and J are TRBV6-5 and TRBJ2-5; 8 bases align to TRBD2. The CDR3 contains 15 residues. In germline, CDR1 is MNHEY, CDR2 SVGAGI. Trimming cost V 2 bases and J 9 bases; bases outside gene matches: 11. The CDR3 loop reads CASSYEGLGVEAQYF. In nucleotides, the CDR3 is TGTGCCAGCAGTTACGAGGGACTAGGCGTCGAGGCCCAGTACTTC.

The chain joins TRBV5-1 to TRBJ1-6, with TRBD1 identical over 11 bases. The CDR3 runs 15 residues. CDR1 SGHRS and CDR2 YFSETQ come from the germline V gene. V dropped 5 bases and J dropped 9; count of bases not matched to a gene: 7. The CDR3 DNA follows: TGCGCCAGCAGTTCTGGACAGGGGGCAAGTTCACCCCTCCACTTT. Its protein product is CASSSGQGASSPLHF.

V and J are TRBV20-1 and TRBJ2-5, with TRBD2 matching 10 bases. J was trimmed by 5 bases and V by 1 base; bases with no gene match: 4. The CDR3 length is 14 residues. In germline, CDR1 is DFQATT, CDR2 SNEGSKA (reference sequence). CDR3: CSARAGTSDETQYF. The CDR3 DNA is TGCAGTGCTAGAGCCGGGACTAGCGACGAGACCCAGTACTTC.

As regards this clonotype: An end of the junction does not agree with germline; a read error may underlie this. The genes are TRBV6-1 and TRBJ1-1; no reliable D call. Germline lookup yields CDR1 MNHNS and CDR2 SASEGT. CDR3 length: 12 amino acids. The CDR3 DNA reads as TGTGTCAGCAGTGAAAACCAGCCTAGAGCTTTCTTT. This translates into CVSSENQPRAFF.

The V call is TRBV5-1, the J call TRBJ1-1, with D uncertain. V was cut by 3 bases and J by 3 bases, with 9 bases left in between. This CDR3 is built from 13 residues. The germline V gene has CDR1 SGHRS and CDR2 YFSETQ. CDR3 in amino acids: CASSSGEDTEAFF. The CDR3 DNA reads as TGCGCCAGCAGCTCCGGTGAGGACACTGAAGCTTTCTTT.

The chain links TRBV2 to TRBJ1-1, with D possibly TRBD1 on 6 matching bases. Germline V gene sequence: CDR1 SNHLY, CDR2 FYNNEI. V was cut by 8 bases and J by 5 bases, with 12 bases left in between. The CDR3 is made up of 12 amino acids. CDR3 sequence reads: CASYQGRTEAFF. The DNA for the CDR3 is TGTGCCAGCTACCAGGGGAGAACTGAAGCTTTCTTT.

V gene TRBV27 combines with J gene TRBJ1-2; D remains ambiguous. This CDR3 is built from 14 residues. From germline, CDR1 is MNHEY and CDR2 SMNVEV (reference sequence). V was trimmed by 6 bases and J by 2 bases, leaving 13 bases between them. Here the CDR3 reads CASRAEGANYGYTF. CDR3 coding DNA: TGTGCCAGCAGGGCAGAAGGAGCGAACTATGGCTACACCTTC.

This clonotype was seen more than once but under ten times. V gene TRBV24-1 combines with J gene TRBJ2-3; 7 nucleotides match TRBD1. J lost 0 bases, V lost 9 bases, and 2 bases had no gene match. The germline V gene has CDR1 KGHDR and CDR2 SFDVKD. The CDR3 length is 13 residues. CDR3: CATGDSSTDTQYF. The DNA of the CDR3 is TGTGCCACCGGGGACAGTAGCACAGATACGCAGTATTTT.

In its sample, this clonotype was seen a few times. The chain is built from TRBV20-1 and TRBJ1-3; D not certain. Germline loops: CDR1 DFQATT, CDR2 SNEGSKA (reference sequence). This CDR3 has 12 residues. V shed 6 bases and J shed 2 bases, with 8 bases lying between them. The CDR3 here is CSAEETGNTIYF. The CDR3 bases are TGCAGTGCCGAAGAAACTGGAAACACCATATATTTT.

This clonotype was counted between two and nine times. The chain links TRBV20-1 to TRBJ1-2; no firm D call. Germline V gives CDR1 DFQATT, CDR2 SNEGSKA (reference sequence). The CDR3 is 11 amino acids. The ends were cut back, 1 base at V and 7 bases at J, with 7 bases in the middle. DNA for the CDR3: TGCAGTGCTAGAGTCAGCATTGGCTACACCTTC. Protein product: CSARVSIGYTF.

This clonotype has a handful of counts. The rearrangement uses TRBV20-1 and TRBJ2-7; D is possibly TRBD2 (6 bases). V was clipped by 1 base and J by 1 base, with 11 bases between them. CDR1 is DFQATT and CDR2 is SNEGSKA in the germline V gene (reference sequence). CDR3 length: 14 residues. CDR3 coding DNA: TGCAGTGCTAGAGTGGTTAGCGGTTCCTACGAGCAGTACTTC. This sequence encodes CSARVVSGSYEQYF.

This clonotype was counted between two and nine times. Here the CDR3 DNA reads TGCGCCAGCAGGGCCGGACCGGTAAACTATGGCTACACCTTC. Protein product: CASRAGPVNYGYTF. The chain links TRBV5-1 to TRBJ1-2; D gene ambiguous. The V gene's germline CDR1 is SGHRS and CDR2 YFSETQ. The V end lost 5 bases, the J end lost 2 bases, and 13 bases lay between the germline ends. The CDR3 is 14 residues long.